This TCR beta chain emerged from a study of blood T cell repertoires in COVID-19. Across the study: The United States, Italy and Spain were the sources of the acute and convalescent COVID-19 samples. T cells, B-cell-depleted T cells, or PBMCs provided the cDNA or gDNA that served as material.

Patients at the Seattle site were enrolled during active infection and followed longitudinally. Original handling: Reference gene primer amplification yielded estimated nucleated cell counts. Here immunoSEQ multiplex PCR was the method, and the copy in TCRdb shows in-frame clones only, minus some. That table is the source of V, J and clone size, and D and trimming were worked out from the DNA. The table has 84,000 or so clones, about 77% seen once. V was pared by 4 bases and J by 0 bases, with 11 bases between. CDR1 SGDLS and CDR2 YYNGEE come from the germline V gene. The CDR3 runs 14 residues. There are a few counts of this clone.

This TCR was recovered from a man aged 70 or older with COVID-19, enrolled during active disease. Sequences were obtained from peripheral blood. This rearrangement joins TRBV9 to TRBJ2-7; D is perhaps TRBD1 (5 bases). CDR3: CASSPSQGSYEQYF. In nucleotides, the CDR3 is TGTGCCAGCAGCCCCTCGCAGGGCTCCTACGAGCAGTACTTC.